A selection of T cell receptor beta chains follows, all from one sample in a study of blood T cell repertoires in COVID-19. Method: immunoSEQ multiplex PCR; TCRdb's copy keeps in-frame clones and lacks some. In the table there are approximately 58,000 clones, 80% to 90% of which are singletons. Sequencing was done on a sample of peripheral blood. All receptors derive from a man aged 60 to 75 with COVID-19, enrolled during active disease. Each CDR3 is given with its conserved first and last residue. A D gene is named only where the DNA matches it firmly. Size is stated for part of the rows, as once, few or many counts, or as a class when the clone is expanded.

d_call,j_call,clone_size,v_call,cdr3_length,cdr3_nt,cdr3_aa
-,TRBJ1-3,-,TRBV3-1/TRBV3-2,15,TGTGCCAGCAGGTCCACAGGGTCCTCTGGAAACACCATATATTTT,CASRSTGSSGNTIYF
-,TRBJ1-5,-,TRBV21-1,12,TGTGCCAGCAGCGACAGGAGGCAGCCCCAGCATTTT,CASSDRRQPQHF
TRBD1,TRBJ1-5,-,TRBV7-3,14,TGTGCCAGCAGCCCCGACAGGGGAGGTCAGCCCCAGCATTTT,CASSPDRGGQPQHF
TRBD1,TRBJ2-3,-,TRBV5-1,14,TGCGCCAGCACCCTGACAGGGGGTACAGATACGCAGTATTTT,CASTLTGGTDTQYF
-,TRBJ1-2,-,TRBV9,14,TGTGCCAGCAGCGTATCACCCCGGGACTATGGCTACACCTTC,CASSVSPRDYGYTF
-,TRBJ1-5,-,TRBV6-5,13,TGTGCCAGCACAGAGGGCAGCAATCAGCCCCAGCATTTT,CASTEGSNQPQHF
-,TRBJ1-5,-,TRBV2,15,TGTGCCAGCAGTGTGGATTCAGGGAGCAATCAGCCCCAGCATTTT,CASSVDSGSNQPQHF
TRBD2,TRBJ2-7,once,TRBV19,15,TGTGCCAGTAGTAGGGGCGGGAGTTCCCTCTACGAGCAGTACTTC,CASSRGGSSLYEQYF
-,TRBJ1-2,-,TRBV3-1/TRBV3-2,13,TGTGCCAGCAGCCAAGGGCAGGGCAGTGGCTACACCTTC,CASSQGQGSGYTF
-,TRBJ2-3,-,TRBV12-3/TRBV12-4,13,TGTGCCAGCGGACTATACGGTACAGATACGCAGTATTTT,CASGLYGTDTQYF
TRBD2,TRBJ2-5,once,TRBV27,17,TGTGCCAGCAGATTACTGGGGTCTAGCGGGTACCAAGAGACCCAGTACTTC,CASRLLGSSGYQETQYF
TRBD1,TRBJ1-3,-,TRBV30,14,TGTGCCTCACCGTTGGGGACAGACGGAAACACCATATATTTT,CASPLGTDGNTIYF
-,TRBJ1-4,few,TRBV7-2,14,TGTGCCAGCAGCTTAGACGGGGGGCACGAAAAACTGTTTTTT,CASSLDGGHEKLFF
TRBD1,TRBJ1-4,once,TRBV29-1,14,TGCAGCGTTGCCGCGGGGACAGGGAAGGAAAAACTGTTTTTT,CSVAAGTGKEKLFF
-,TRBJ1-1,-,TRBV21-1,18,TGTGCCAGCAGCAAAGGAGGGAGAAACAGTTTAATGAACACTGAAGCTTTCTTT,CASSKGGRNSLMNTEAFF
TRBD2,TRBJ2-1,once,TRBV6-2/TRBV6-3,14,TGTGCCAGCAGTTCACGGGGGGGGAGGGGTGAGCAGTTCTTC,CASSSRGGRGEQFF
TRBD2,TRBJ2-7,once,TRBV7-8,16,TGTGCCAGCAGCTTAGTAGAGTCGGGAGGGCCTTACGAGCAGTACTTC,CASSLVESGGPYEQYF
TRBD2,TRBJ2-2,-,TRBV5-6,16,TGTGCCAGCAGCTTTCTCACTAGCGGAGTGGGCGGGGAGCTGTTTTTT,CASSFLTSGVGGELFF
TRBD1,TRBJ2-3,few,TRBV9,16,TGTGCCAGCAGCGTAACAGGGGTTAGGCTCACAGATACGCAGTATTTT,CASSVTGVRLTDTQYF
-,TRBJ2-2,-,TRBV6-4,15,TGTGCCAGCAGTGAGCGGACTACCGGCACCGGGGAGCTGTTTTTT,CASSERTTGTGELFF
TRBD1,TRBJ2-5,-,TRBV5-1,14,TGCGCCAGCAGCTTAGGGACAGGCCAAGAGACCCAGTACTTC,CASSLGTGQETQYF
-,TRBJ1-6,-,TRBV10-3,14,TGTGCCGTTCACACAGGTGCCTATAATTCACCCCTCCACTTT,CAVHTGAYNSPLHF
TRBD1,TRBJ1-2,-,TRBV7-8,15,TGTGCCAGCAGCGCCCGCAGGGGGGCTAACTATGGCTACACCTTC,CASSARRGANYGYTF
TRBD1,TRBJ2-7,-,TRBV6-5,14,TGTGCCAGCAGCAACTACAGGGGGCTCGGCGAGCAGTACTTC,CASSNYRGLGEQYF
-,TRBJ2-5,-,TRBV19,15,TGTGCCAGTAGTATGGGGGGACAGCCCCAAGAGACCCAGTACTTC,CASSMGGQPQETQYF
TRBD2,TRBJ2-7,-,TRBV19,14,TGTGCCAGTAGTATCACCGGGACTAGGGGTGAGCAGTACTTC,CASSITGTRGEQYF
-,TRBJ2-7,-,TRBV20-1,11,TGCAGTGCTAGTCACGGTCGCGAGCAGTACTTC,CSASHGREQYF
TRBD2,TRBJ2-5,-,TRBV29-1,14,TGCAGCGTTGAACTAGCGGGAGCGTGGGAGACCCAGTACTTC,CSVELAGAWETQYF
-,TRBJ1-5,-,TRBV12-3/TRBV12-4,12,TGTGCCAGCAGTTTACCCCGTCAGCCCCAGCATTTT,CASSLPRQPQHF
TRBD1,TRBJ1-4,-,TRBV5-1,14,TGCGCCAGCAGCACGCAGGGGGTAGGGGAAAAACTGTTTTTT,CASSTQGVGEKLFF
TRBD2,TRBJ2-2,-,TRBV13,14,TGTGCCAGCAGCCAGCGGGAGTCCACCGGGGAGCTGTTTTTT,CASSQRESTGELFF
TRBD1,TRBJ1-1,-,TRBV5-1,14,TGCGCCAGCAGCATTGACAGGGTTAAGACTGAAGCTTTCTTT,CASSIDRVKTEAFF
TRBD1,TRBJ1-2,-,TRBV6-1,16,TGTGCCAGCAGTGAAGGACAGGGGTTTTCTAACTATGGCTACACCTTC,CASSEGQGFSNYGYTF
TRBD2,TRBJ2-1,-,TRBV6-5,14,TGTGCCAGCAGTTACATGGGCGGGGGCAATGAGCAGTTCTTC,CASSYMGGGNEQFF
TRBD2,TRBJ2-3,-,TRBV19,17,TGTGCCAGTAGTATAGGGGCGGCTAGCGGTAACACAGATACGCAGTATTTT,CASSIGAASGNTDTQYF
-,TRBJ2-3,-,TRBV5-5,14,TGTGCCAGCAGCTTGGAATGGGGGGCAGATACGCAGTATTTT,CASSLEWGADTQYF
-,TRBJ2-7,-,TRBV5-6,14,TGTGCCAGCAGCTTCAGGGAAGCTTCCTACGAGCAGTACTTC,CASSFREASYEQYF
TRBD1,TRBJ2-3,-,TRBV4-3,19,TGCGCCAGCAGCCAAGATTACGGGGTCTACAGGGGGCAAGCAGATACGCAGTATTTT,CASSQDYGVYRGQADTQYF
-,TRBJ2-5,-,TRBV7-8,14,TGTGCCAGCAGCTCGGGACACGGCGCGGAGACCCAGTACTTC,CASSSGHGAETQYF
TRBD2,TRBJ2-1,-,TRBV4-1,14,TGCGCCAGCAGCCAACCGACTAGCGACAATGAGCAGTTCTTC,CASSQPTSDNEQFF
-,TRBJ1-1,-,TRBV7-9,15,TGTGCCAGCAGCCCGAACGGGACACTGAACACTGAAGCTTTCTTT,CASSPNGTLNTEAFF
TRBD2,TRBJ2-1,once,TRBV5-5,19,TGTGCCAGCAGCTTGGCCGGGACTAGCGGGACCCTCTCCTACAATGAGCAGTTCTTC,CASSLAGTSGTLSYNEQFF
TRBD1,TRBJ2-6,-,TRBV7-9,17,TGTGCCAGCAGCTCCCAACCGACAGGGACTGGGGCCAACGTCCTGACTTTC,CASSSQPTGTGANVLTF
-,TRBJ2-2,-,TRBV9,13,TGTGCCAGTAGCGGCGCGAACACCGGGGAGCTGTTTTTT,CASSGANTGELFF
-,TRBJ1-6,few,TRBV3-1/TRBV3-2,14,TGTGCCAGCAGCCAAGTACAGACAGATTCACCCCTCCACTTT,CASSQVQTDSPLHF